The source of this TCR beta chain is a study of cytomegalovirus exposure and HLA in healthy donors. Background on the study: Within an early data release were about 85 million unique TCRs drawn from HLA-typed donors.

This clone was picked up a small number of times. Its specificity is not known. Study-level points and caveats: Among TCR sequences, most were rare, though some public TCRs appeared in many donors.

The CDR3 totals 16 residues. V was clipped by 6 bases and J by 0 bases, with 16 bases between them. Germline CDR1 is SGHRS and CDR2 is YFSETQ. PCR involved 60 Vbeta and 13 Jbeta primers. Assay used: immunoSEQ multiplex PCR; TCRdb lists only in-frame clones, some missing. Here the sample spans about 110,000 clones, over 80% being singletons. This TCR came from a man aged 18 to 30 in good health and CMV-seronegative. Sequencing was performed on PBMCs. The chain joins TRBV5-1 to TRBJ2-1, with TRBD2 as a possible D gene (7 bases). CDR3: CASNRGGPSSYNEQFF. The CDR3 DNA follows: TGCGCCAGCAATAGGGGGGGTCCAAGCTCCTACAATGAGCAGTTCTTC.